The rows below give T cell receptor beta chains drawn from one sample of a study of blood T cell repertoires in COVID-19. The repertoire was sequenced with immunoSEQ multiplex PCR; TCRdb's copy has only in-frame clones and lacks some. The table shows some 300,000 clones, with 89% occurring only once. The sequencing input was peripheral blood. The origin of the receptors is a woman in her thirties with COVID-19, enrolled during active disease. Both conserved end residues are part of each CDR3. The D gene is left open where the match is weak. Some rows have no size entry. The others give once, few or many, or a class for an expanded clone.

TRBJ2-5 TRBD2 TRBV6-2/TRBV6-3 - CASSSRGLIPGGGAVETQYF TGTGCCAGCAGTAGCCGGGGCCTAATTCCGGGCGGGGGGGCTGTAGAGACCCAGTACTTC
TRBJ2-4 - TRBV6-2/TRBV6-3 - CASSYDSTKNIQYF TGTGCCAGCAGTTACGACAGTACCAAAAACATTCAGTACTTC
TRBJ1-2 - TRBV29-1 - CSVGAGGAYGYTF TGCAGCGTTGGGGCGGGGGGCGCCTATGGCTACACCTTC
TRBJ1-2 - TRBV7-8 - CASSQMGRPSNYGYTF TGTGCCAGCAGCCAGATGGGCAGGCCCTCTAACTATGGCTACACCTTC
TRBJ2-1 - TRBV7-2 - CASGGAPPGDEQFF TGTGCCAGCGGGGGGGCCCCCCCGGGCGATGAGCAGTTCTTC
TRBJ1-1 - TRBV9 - CASSPRSENTEAFF TGTGCCAGCAGCCCGAGATCTGAGAACACTGAAGCTTTCTTT
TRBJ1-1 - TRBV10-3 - CATSGREGTEAFF TGTGCCACCTCGGGGAGGGAGGGCACTGAAGCTTTCTTT
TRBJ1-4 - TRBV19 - CASSTPSGGLEKLFF TGTGCCAGTAGTACCCCCAGCGGGGGGCTAGAAAAACTGTTTTTT
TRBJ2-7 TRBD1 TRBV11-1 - CASSRGTGTVYEQYF TGTGCCAGCAGCAGAGGAACGGGGACAGTCTACGAGCAGTACTTC
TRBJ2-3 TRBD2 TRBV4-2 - CASSQGLADGTDTQYF TGTGCCAGCAGTCAAGGACTAGCGGATGGCACAGATACGCAGTATTTT
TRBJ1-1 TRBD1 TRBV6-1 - CASSDRRDSPNTEAFF TGTGCCAGCAGTGACCGACGGGACAGCCCTAACACTGAAGCTTTCTTT
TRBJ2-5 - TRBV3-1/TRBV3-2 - CASSQGQQETQYF TGTGCCAGCAGCCAAGGACAGCAAGAGACCCAGTACTTC
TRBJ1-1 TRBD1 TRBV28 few CALQGTGYPAFF TGTGCTCTCCAGGGGACAGGGTACCCTGCTTTCTTT
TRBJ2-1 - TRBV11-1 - CASSFDSYEQFF TGTGCCAGCAGCTTCGACTCGTATGAGCAGTTCTTC
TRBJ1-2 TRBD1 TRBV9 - CASSGGTGALISYGYTF TGTGCCAGCAGCGGAGGGACAGGGGCGCTGATTAGCTATGGCTACACCTTC
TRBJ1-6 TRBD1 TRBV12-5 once CASGLTGGRSPLHF TGTGCTAGTGGTTTGACAGGGGGAAGATCACCCCTCCACTTT
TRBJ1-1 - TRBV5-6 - CASSLRTVGTEAFF TGTGCCAGCAGCCTGAGGACAGTTGGCACTGAAGCTTTCTTT
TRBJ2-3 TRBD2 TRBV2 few CASSSGGARTQYF TGTGCCAGCTCTAGCGGGGGGGCGCGTACGCAGTATTTT
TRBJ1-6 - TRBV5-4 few CASSPAGGSHNSPLHF TGTGCCAGCAGCCCGGCCGGAGGATCTCATAATTCACCCCTCCACTTT
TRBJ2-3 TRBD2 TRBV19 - CASSRTLAGVSTDTQYF TGTGCCAGTAGTAGGACACTAGCGGGGGTTAGCACAGATACGCAGTATTTT
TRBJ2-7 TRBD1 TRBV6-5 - CAGTGDEQYF TGTGCCGGGACAGGGGACGAGCAGTACTTC